Following are 27 T cell receptor beta chains from one sample sequenced in a study of spatial heterogeneity in lung cancer. General study points: Intratumoral expanded alpha and beta TCR counts were found to track tumor mutation counts.

The antigens these receptors bind are not known. MiXCR was run by TCRdb on the 5' RACE reads, yielding one entry per CDR3 protein. The data contain under 13,000 distinct CDR3 sequences, roughly 8% of them seen just once; the ten biggest clones take up 22%. The sample's time point: sample taken at primary tumor resection. The sample here was lung tumor tissue, taken at surgery. These receptor sequences come from a female donor with early-stage non-small cell lung cancer.

This clonotype appeared many times. This beta chain is an unintended read in a library built for alpha chains; its size means little. The chain recombines TRBV5-1 with TRBJ1-1; D possibly corresponds to TRBD1 (6 bases). The CDR3 has 17 amino acids. Trimming removed 4 bases from V and 1 base from J, with 20 bases in between. Looked up from germline, CDR1 is SGHRS and CDR2 is YFSETQ. CDR3 in amino acids: CASSAGGPGHGNTEAFF. The CDR3 DNA follows: TGCGCCAGCAGCGCCGGGGGCCCCGGCCATGGGAACACTGAAGCTTTCTTT.

The sample holds a few counts of this clonotype. Within a library made for alpha chains, this beta chain is off target, and its count is uninformative. The chain employs TRBV4-2 and TRBJ2-7, with D unresolved. V lost 1 base to trimming and J lost 5 bases, with 12 bases between them. In germline, CDR1 is LGHNA, CDR2 YNFKEQ. CDR3 length: 14 amino acids. The CDR3 protein is CASSQVGFEDEQYF. In nucleotides, the CDR3 is TGTGCCAGCAGCCAAGTGGGCTTTGAGGACGAGCAGTACTTC.

As concerns this clonotype: Since the library was made to target alpha chains, this beta chain is a stray read and its abundance is not meaningful. V gene TRBV2 combines with J gene TRBJ2-4; unclear D gene. This CDR3 contains 13 residues. With 2 bases removed from V and 9 bases from J, the gap between germline ends came to 11 bases. The germline V gene encodes CDR1 SNHLY and CDR2 FYNNEI. Here the CDR3 reads CASSESQEGIQYF. In DNA form, the CDR3 reads TGTGCCAGCAGTGAAAGTCAGGAAGGCATTCAGTACTTC.

Worth noting for this clonotype: In a library made to pick up alpha chains, this beta chain is a stray read with a size that means little. The V and J genes are TRBV7-2 and TRBJ1-1; D not certain. Germline CDR1 reads SGHTA; CDR2 reads FQGNSA. The CDR3 is 13 residues long. Trimming shortened V by 5 bases and J by 4 bases, and 11 bases separated the two germline ends. CDR3 region: CASSRNWGTEAFF. CDR3 nucleotides: TGTGCCAGCAGCCGGAACTGGGGCACTGAAGCTTTCTTT.

This clonotype was recorded many times. Little can be read into the size of this beta chain, an off-target read in a library designed for alpha chains. This rearrangement joins TRBV5-1 to TRBJ1-1, with TRBD1 identical over 7 bases. V shed 5 bases, J shed 4 bases, and the junction held 11 bases outside the gene matches. In germline, CDR1 is SGHRS, CDR2 YFSETQ. The CDR3 runs 15 residues. Here the CDR3 reads CASREGAVKLTEAFF. CDR3 nucleotide sequence: TGCGCCAGCAGGGAGGGGGCCGTCAAGCTCACTGAAGCTTTCTTT.

Turning to this clonotype: This beta chain is a stray read from a library made for alpha chains; its abundance is not meaningful. V is TRBV5-1 and J is TRBJ2-5, with D perhaps TRBD2 (5 bases). V was clipped by 1 base and J by 2 bases, with 6 bases between them. The CDR3 covers 13 residues. Per the germline V gene, CDR1 is SGHRS and CDR2 is YFSETQ. The CDR3 DNA reads as TGCGCCAGCAGCTTGTCGGGGCAAGAGACCCAGTACTTC. This gives the protein CASSLSGQETQYF.

This clonotype was found a few times. Because the library targeted alpha chains, this beta chain is an off-target read whose size means little. The gene calls are TRBV20-1 and TRBJ2-7; the match to TRBD1 covers 8 bases. The CDR3 is 16 amino acids. V trimming: 6 bases; J trimming: 0 bases; junction bases outside the gene matches: 13. The germline CDR1 and CDR2 sequences are DFQATT and SNEGSKA (reference sequence). CDR3: CSASGGDRGFSYEQYF. The CDR3 DNA follows: TGCAGTGCGAGTGGAGGTGACAGGGGCTTCTCCTACGAGCAGTACTTC.

This clonotype was recorded at least ten times. Since the library was made to target alpha chains, this beta chain is a stray read and its abundance is not meaningful. The CDR3 DNA reads TGTGCCAGCAGTGATCTAAGTCAGTCTAATGAAAAACTGTTTTTT. Protein product: CASSDLSQSNEKLFF. V gene TRBV2 combines with J gene TRBJ1-4; D is ambiguous. Trimming pared 3 bases from V and 3 bases from J, leaving 11 bases between. The germline V gene has CDR1 SNHLY and CDR2 FYNNEI. This CDR3 is built from 15 residues. Full variable domain (outside the CDR3, taken from reference TRBV2 and TRBJ1-4): EPEVTQTPSHQVTQMGQEVILRCVPISNHLYFYWYRQILGQKVEFLVSFYNNEISEKSEIFDDQFSVERPDGSNFTLKIRSTKLEDSAMYFCASSDLSQSNEKLFFGSGTQLSVL.

This clonotype showed up just a few times. This beta chain was picked up by a library intended for alpha chains and is off target, so its count carries little meaning. V and J are TRBV3-1 and TRBJ2-2, with unresolved D. Germline CDR1 and CDR2: LGHDT and YNNKEL (reference sequence). The CDR3 consists of 14 residues. Between the trimmed V and J ends, which lost 1 base and 2 bases, there was a span of 5 bases. CDR3 DNA sequence: TGTGCCAGCAGCCAAGTGGGAAACACCGGGGAGCTGTTTTTT. Its translation: CASSQVGNTGELFF.

The table lists this clonotype with many counts. In a library made to pick up alpha chains, this beta chain is a stray read with a size that means little. The CDR3 DNA reads TGTGCCAGCAGCCAAGAACAGGCTCTCAATGAGCAGTTCTTC. Translating gives CASSQEQALNEQFF. The chain employs TRBV4-2 and TRBJ2-1, with a weak D call TRBD1 (5 bases). Trimming took off 0 bases at V and 6 bases at J, with 9 bases between the two ends. Per the germline V gene, CDR1 is LGHNA and CDR2 is YNFKEQ. The length of the CDR3 is 14 residues.

In its sample, this clonotype ranks as medium-sized. This beta chain came through as a stray read in a library set up for alpha chains, and its size says little. This rearrangement joins TRBV29-1 to TRBJ2-1, with D unresolved. CDR3 length: 15 residues. V dropped 4 bases and J dropped 0 bases, with 13 bases sitting between them. Germline V gene data show CDR1 as SQVTM and CDR2 as ANQGSEA. The CDR3 DNA is TGCAGCGTTGTGGGCTCCCCGAGCTCCTACAATGAGCAGTTCTTC. It yields the protein CSVVGSPSSYNEQFF.

This clonotype turned up a few times. A much bigger clone sits one base away, suggesting this may be a read error. In a library made to pick up alpha chains, this beta chain is a stray read with a size that means little. The genes are TRBV2 and TRBJ2-7, with 10 bases identical to TRBD1. Per the germline V gene, CDR1 is SNHLY and CDR2 is FYNNEI. The CDR3 runs to 14 residues. CDR3 sequence (DNA): TGTGTCAGCAGCTCCGGGACAGGGGAAAGGGAGCAGTACTTC. Protein: CVSSSGTGEREQYF. Together with reference TRBV2 and TRBJ2-7, the CDR3 gives the full variable domain: EPEVTQTPSHQVTQMGQEVILRCVPISNHLYFYWYRQILGQKVEFLVSFYNNEISEKSEIFDDQFSVERPDGSNFTLKIRSTKLEDSAMYFCVSSSGTGEREQYFGPGTRLTVT.

This clonotype appeared many times. This beta chain came through as a stray read in a library set up for alpha chains, and its size says little. This chain connects TRBV2 to TRBJ2-3; 9 nucleotides agree with TRBD2. This CDR3 is 19 amino acids long. Germline values: CDR1 SNHLY, CDR2 FYNNEI. J gave up 0 bases and V 1 base, and 11 bases lay outside the gene matches. The DNA of the CDR3 is TGTGCCAGCAGTGAAGGTCGGGCTAGCGGGGTGACTAGCACAGATACGCAGTATTTT. Amino acids: CASSEGRASGVTSTDTQYF.

This clonotype has ten or more counts. This beta chain turned up in a library designed for alpha chains; as an off-target read, its abundance says little. CDR3 protein: CASTLRSNQPQHF. For the CDR3, the DNA is TGTGCCAGCACTCTCCGATCGAATCAGCCCCAGCATTTT. The chain combines TRBV12-3 or TRBV12-4 with TRBJ1-5; D is unresolved. Trimming removed 7 bases at V and 4 bases at J, with 11 bases between. This CDR3 has 13 amino acids.

This clonotype has more than one count but fewer than ten. This beta chain is a stray read from a library made for alpha chains; its abundance is not meaningful. The genes are TRBV11-1 and TRBJ1-1; tentative D call: TRBD1 (6 bases). Germline values: CDR1 SGHAT, CDR2 FQDESV (reference sequence). The CDR3 contains 14 residues. The V end was cut by 3 bases, the J end by 3 bases, with 11 bases between. The CDR3 DNA reads TGTGCCAGCAGCTTCATCTCAGGGGACACTGAAGCTTTCTTT. Translated: CASSFISGDTEAFF.

In the case of this clonotype: Little can be read into the size of this beta chain, an off-target read in a library designed for alpha chains. The CDR3 sequence: CASSPTGVTILRETQYF. The CDR3 DNA is TGTGCCAGCAGTCCAACAGGGGTTACAATTTTAAGAGAGACCCAGTACTTC. V is TRBV27 and J is TRBJ2-5, with 7 bases fitting TRBD1. V was pared by 5 bases and J by 4 bases, with 16 bases of the junction left unmatched. Germline values: CDR1 MNHEY, CDR2 SMNVEV (reference sequence). The CDR3 length is 17 residues.

Many counts were recorded for this clonotype. Because the library targeted alpha chains, this beta chain is an off-target read whose size means little. The rearrangement joins TRBV7-9 to TRBJ1-1; D not resolved. The CDR3 loop spans 14 amino acids. Germline V CDR1 and CDR2: SEHNR, FQNEAQ (reference sequence). V dropped 3 bases and J dropped 3 bases, with 11 bases sitting between them. The DNA for the CDR3 is TGTGCCAGCAGCTTCTTAGGCGATGACACTGAAGCTTTCTTT. The encoded protein is CASSFLGDDTEAFF.

This clonotype was observed at least ten times. This beta chain appears as a stray read in a library generated for alpha chains; its size is not informative. V is TRBV6-2 or TRBV6-3 and J is TRBJ1-5; D gene ambiguous. Trimming stripped 2 bases from V and 6 bases from J, with 14 bases between. Germline assignment: CDR1 MNHEY and CDR2 SVGEGT. CDR3 length: 15 residues. The CDR3, as DNA: TGTGCCAGCAGTTACGTTTCGGGGTGGGGTCAGCCCCAGCATTTT. Translation: CASSYVSGWGQPQHF.

A word on this clonotype: This beta chain slipped into a library made for alpha chains as a stray read, so its size is not meaningful. The chain carries TRBV5-1 and TRBJ2-3, with D perhaps matching TRBD2 (6 bases). CDR1 and CDR2 from the germline V gene are SGHRS and YFSETQ. Between the trimmed V and J ends, which lost 3 bases and 2 bases, there was a span of 13 bases. CDR3 length equals 15 residues. DNA of the CDR3: TGCGCCAGCAGCTCAGACGGAGGGTACACAGATACGCAGTATTTT. Its translation is CASSSDGGYTDTQYF. Supplemented by reference TRBV5-1 and TRBJ2-3, the full variable domain reads KAGVTQTPRYLIKTRGQQVTLSCSPISGHRSVSWYQQTPGQGLQFLFEYFSETQRNKGNFPGRFSGRQFSNSRSEMNVSTLELGDSALYLCASSSDGGYTDTQYFGPGTRLTVL.

The sample holds many counts of this clonotype. This beta chain lies outside the target of a library built for alpha chains; its clone size means little. The chain employs TRBV5-1 and TRBJ2-7; no reliable D call. The CDR3 is made up of 14 amino acids. The germline CDR1 and CDR2 sequences are SGHRS and YFSETQ. Between the trimmed V and J ends, which lost 4 bases and 2 bases, there was a span of 13 bases. The CDR3 nucleotides are TGCGCCAGCAGCCTCGAGACTGGTACCTACGAGCAGTACTTC. The encoded protein is CASSLETGTYEQYF.

This clonotype came up many times. The library was prepared for alpha chains; this beta chain is a stray read, so its frequency means little. The genes are TRBV5-1 and TRBJ2-3; 7 bases fit TRBD1. V lost 8 bases, J lost 1 base, and 7 bases stayed unmatched. The germline CDR1 and CDR2 sequences are SGHRS and YFSETQ. The CDR3 consists of 14 residues. CDR3 protein: CARNSGTGTDTQYF. The CDR3 nucleotides read TGCGCCAGAAATTCCGGGACAGGCACAGATACGCAGTATTTT.

To note about this clonotype: A much more abundant neighbour one base away suggests this may be a read error. This beta chain slipped into a library made for alpha chains as a stray read, so its size is not meaningful. V gene TRBV5-1 combines with J gene TRBJ2-7; a possible D gene is TRBD1 (5 bases). Germline lookup yields CDR1 SGHRS and CDR2 YFSETQ. The CDR3 length is 14 residues. As DNA, the CDR3 is TGCGCCAGCAGCGTCCCAGGGTCAGGGAACGAGCAGCACTTC. Protein: CASSVPGSGNEQHF.

This clonotype was counted ten times or more. This beta chain slipped into a library made for alpha chains as a stray read, so its size is not meaningful. V usage is TRBV20-1 and J usage is TRBJ1-3; the D is unclear. Per germline, CDR1 DFQATT and CDR2 SNEGSKA (reference sequence). V was cut by 1 base and J by 1 base, with 2 bases left in between. The CDR3 runs 12 residues. CDR3 coding DNA: TGCAGTGCTAGAGGATCTGGAAACACCATATATTTT. It encodes CSARGSGNTIYF.

This clonotype was seen at least ten times. This beta chain was picked up by a library intended for alpha chains and is off target, so its count carries little meaning. The gene calls are TRBV7-8 and TRBJ2-1, with 11 nucleotides matching TRBD2. V gave up 1 base and J gave up 4 bases; unmatched junction bases: 12. Germline CDR1 reads SGHVS; CDR2 reads FQNEAQ. The length of the CDR3 is 19 residues. The CDR3 coding sequence is TGTGCCAGCAGCTTAGTTGGCCTTCGACTAGCGGGACAGTACAATGAGCAGTTCTTC. Its protein is CASSLVGLRLAGQYNEQFF.

This clonotype was detected many times. This beta chain lies outside the target of a library built for alpha chains; its clone size means little. The chain combines TRBV20-1 with TRBJ1-2, with TRBD1 matching over 7 bases. The CDR3 extends over 18 amino acids. Germline V gives CDR1 DFQATT, CDR2 SNEGSKA (reference sequence). The J segment lost 0 bases and the V segment lost 0 bases, leaving 13 bases of the junction unmatched. CDR3: CSARDVVTGYSTNYGYTF. As DNA, the CDR3 is TGCAGTGCTAGAGATGTAGTGACAGGGTACTCCACTAACTATGGCTACACCTTC.

This clonotype was recorded at least ten times. The library was designed around alpha chains, so this beta chain is a stray read whose abundance carries little weight. The genes are TRBV12-3 or TRBV12-4 and TRBJ1-1; the D is unclear. The CDR3 loop spans 15 amino acids. The germline V and J ends were trimmed by 7 bases and 1 base, with 16 bases remaining between them. CDR3 bases: TGTGCCAGCACTCCCGGTTGGGAGGGGAACACTGAAGCTTTCTTT. Protein product: CASTPGWEGNTEAFF.

This clonotype qualifies as large. For a library built for alpha chains, this beta chain is a stray read; little rests on its size. V and J are TRBV12-3 or TRBV12-4 and TRBJ1-3; no definite D call. The CDR3 is 16 residues long. V lost 5 bases and J lost 3, with 17 bases in between. CDR3 bases: TGTGCCAGCAGTCTCTCCCGGGCCCCCGGTGGAAACACCATATATTTT. The encoded protein is CASSLSRAPGGNTIYF.